This paragraph covers one T cell receptor beta chain sequence. Trimming removed 6 bases from V and 7 bases from J; junction bases left unmatched: 5. Germline-derived CDR1 and CDR2 are SNHLY and FYNNEI. The CDR3 consists of 12 residues. This sample was included in a study of blood T cell repertoires in COVID-19. For the study at large: Whether acute or convalescent, the COVID-19 samples came from the United States, Italy and Spain. Sample material is recorded as cDNA or gDNA derived from T cells, B-cell-depleted T cells, or PBMCs.

Per the authors' pipeline: Reference gene primer amplification yielded estimated nucleated cell counts. Here immunoSEQ multiplex PCR was the method, and the copy in TCRdb shows in-frame clones only, minus some. The V and J calls and the clone size are those of that table, but D and trimming were determined from the DNA. Of some 90,000 clones listed, about two thirds are singletons. The material sequenced was peripheral blood. The clonotype was recovered from a woman aged 55 to 70 in a cohort sampled during active or convalescent COVID-19. This chain links TRBV2 with TRBJ1-2; 7 bases match TRBD1. CDR3 nucleotide sequence: TGTGCCAGCAGAGGGGACAGTCCTGGCTACACCTTC. It encodes CASRGDSPGYTF.